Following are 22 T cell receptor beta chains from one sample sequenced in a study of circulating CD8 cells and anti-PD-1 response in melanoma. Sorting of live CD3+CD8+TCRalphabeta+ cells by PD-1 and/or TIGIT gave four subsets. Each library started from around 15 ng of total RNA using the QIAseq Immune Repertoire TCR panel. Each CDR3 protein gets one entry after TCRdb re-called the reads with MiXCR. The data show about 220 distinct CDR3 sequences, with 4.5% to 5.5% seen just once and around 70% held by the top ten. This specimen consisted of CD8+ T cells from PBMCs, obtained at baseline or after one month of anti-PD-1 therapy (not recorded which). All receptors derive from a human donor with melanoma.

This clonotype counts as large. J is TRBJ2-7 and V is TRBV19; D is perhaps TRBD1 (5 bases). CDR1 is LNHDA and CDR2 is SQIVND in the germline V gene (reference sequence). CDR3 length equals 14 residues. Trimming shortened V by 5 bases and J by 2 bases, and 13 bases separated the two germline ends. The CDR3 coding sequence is TGTGCCAGTAGTCCCACAGGCGGCGCCTACGAGCAGTACTTC. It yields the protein CASSPTGGAYEQYF.

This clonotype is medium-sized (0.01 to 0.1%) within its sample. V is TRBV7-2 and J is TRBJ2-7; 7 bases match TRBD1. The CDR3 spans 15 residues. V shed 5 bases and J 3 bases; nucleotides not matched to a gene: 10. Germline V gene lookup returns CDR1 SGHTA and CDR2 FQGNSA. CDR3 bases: TGTGCCAGCAGCCGGGAACCGGGACAGAGCTACGAGCAGTACTTC. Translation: CASSREPGQSYEQYF. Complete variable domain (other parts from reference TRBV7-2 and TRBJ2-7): GAGVSQSPSNKVTEKGKDVELRCDPISGHTALYWYRQSLGQGLEFLIYFQGNSAPDKSGLPSDRFSAERTGGSVSTLTIQRTQQEDSAVYLCASSREPGQSYEQYFGPGTRLTVT.

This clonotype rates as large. CDR3 amino acids: CASSFLLGTDTQYF. As DNA, the CDR3 is TGTGCCAGCAGTTTTCTGTTGGGGACAGATACGCAGTATTTT. J is TRBJ2-3 and V is TRBV28; D remains ambiguous. V was clipped by 3 bases and J by 3 bases, with 10 bases between them. In germline, CDR1 is MDHEN, CDR2 SYDVKM. The CDR3 totals 14 residues.

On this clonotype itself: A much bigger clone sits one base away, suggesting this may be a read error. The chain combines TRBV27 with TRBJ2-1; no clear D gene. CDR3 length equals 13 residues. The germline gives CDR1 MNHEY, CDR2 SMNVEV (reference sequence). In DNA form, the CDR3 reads TGTACCAGCAGTTACGCGGTCTACAATGAGCAGTTCTTC. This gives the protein CTSSYAVYNEQFF.

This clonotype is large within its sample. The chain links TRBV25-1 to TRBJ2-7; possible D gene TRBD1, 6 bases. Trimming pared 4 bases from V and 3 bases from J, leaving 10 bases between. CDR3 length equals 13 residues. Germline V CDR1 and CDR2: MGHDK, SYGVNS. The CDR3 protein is CASSGQENYEQYF. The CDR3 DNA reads TGTGCCAGCAGTGGACAGGAAAACTACGAGCAGTACTTC.

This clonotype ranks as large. The chain's CDR3 is CASSMNPVGSGNTIYF. The CDR3, as DNA: TGTGCCAGCAGTATGAATCCAGTGGGCTCTGGAAACACCATATATTTT. This chain joins TRBV12-3 or TRBV12-4 and TRBJ1-3; D remains ambiguous. V was shortened by 5 bases and J by 0 bases, with 14 bases between the two germline ends. This CDR3 is 16 amino acids long.

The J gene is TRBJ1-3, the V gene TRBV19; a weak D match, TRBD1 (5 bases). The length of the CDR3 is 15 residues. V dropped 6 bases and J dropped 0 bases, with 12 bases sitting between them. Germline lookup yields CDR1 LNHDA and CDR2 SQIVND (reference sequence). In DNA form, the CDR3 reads TGTGCCAGTAGATACCGGGACCACTCTGGAAACACCATATATTTT. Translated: CASRYRDHSGNTIYF.

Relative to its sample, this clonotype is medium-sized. DNA of the CDR3: TGTGCCAGTAGCCCTGAGAGGTTGGATGGGGCCAACGTCCTGACTTTC. Translated: CASSPERLDGANVLTF. The V gene is TRBV19, the J gene TRBJ2-6; D not certain. V dropped 6 bases and J dropped 3 bases, with 15 bases sitting between them. The germline gives CDR1 LNHDA, CDR2 SQIVND (reference sequence). The CDR3 is 16 residues long.

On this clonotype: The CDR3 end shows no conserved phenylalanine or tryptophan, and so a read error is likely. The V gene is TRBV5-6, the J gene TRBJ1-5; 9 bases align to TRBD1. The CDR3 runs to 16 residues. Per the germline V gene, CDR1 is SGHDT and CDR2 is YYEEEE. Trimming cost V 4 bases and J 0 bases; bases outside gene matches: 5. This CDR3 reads CASSGDRGDSNQPQHS. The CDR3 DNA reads TGTGCCAGCAGCGGAGACAGGGGGGATAGCAATCAGCCCCAGCATTCT.

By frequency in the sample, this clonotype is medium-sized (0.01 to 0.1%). CDR3 in amino acids: CASSIVTGPYNEQFF. In nucleotides, the CDR3 is TGTGCCAGTAGTATAGTTACAGGTCCATACAATGAGCAGTTCTTC. The chain couples TRBV19 to TRBJ2-1; possibly TRBD1 for D (5 bases). Trimming left V 1 base short and J 4 bases short, with 11 bases between. This CDR3 is built from 15 residues. Germline loops: CDR1 LNHDA, CDR2 SQIVND (reference sequence).

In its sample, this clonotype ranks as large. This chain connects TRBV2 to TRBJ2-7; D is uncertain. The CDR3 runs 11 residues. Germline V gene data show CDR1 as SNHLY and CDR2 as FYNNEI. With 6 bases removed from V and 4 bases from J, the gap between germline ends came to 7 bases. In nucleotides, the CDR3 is TGTGCCAGCAGCAATTGGTACGAGCAGTACTTC. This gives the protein CASSNWYEQYF.

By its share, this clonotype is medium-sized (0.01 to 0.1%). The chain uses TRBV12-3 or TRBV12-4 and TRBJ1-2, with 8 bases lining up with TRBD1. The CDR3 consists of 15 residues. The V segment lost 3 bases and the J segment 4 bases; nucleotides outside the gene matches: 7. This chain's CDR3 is CASSLTGDRTYGYTF. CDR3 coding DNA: TGTGCCAGCAGTTTGACAGGGGACCGGACCTATGGCTACACCTTC.

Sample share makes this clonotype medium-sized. The CDR3 sequence is CASSFGQVAEQFF. CDR3 bases: TGTGCCAGCAGCTTTGGACAGGTGGCTGAGCAGTTCTTC. The J gene is TRBJ2-1, the V gene TRBV7-3; 7 bases fit TRBD1. The junction had 5 bases not matched to a gene; V was cut back by 3 bases and J by 9 bases. In germline, CDR1 is SGHTA, CDR2 FQGTGA. This CDR3 is 13 amino acids long.

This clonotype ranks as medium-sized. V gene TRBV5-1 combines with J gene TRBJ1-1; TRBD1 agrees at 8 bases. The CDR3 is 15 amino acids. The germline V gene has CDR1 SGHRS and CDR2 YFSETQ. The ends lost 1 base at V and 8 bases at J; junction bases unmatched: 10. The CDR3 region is CASSLSEVWTGEAFF. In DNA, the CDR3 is TGCGCCAGCAGCTTGTCCGAAGTTTGGACAGGGGAAGCTTTCTTT.

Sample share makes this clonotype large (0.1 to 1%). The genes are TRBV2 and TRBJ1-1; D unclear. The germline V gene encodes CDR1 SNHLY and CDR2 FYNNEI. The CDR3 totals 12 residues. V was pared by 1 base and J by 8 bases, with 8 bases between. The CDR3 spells CASSEGKGEAFF. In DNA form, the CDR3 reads TGTGCCAGCAGTGAAGGCAAGGGCGAAGCTTTCTTT.

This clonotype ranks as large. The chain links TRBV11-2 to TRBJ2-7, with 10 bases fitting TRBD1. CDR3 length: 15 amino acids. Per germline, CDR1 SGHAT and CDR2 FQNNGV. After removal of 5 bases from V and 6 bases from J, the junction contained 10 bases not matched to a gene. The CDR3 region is CASSPPGQGLGEQYF. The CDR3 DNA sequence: TGTGCCAGCAGCCCCCCGGGACAGGGGTTGGGCGAGCAGTACTTC.

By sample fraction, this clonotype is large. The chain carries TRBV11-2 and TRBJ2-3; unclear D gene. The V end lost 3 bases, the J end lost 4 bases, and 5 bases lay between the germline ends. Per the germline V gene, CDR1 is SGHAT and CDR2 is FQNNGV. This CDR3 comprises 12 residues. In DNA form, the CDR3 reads TGTGCCAGCAGCTTTCTCGCAGATACGCAGTATTTT. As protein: CASSFLADTQYF. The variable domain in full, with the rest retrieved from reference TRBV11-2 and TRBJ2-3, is EAGVAQSPRYKIIEKRQSVAFWCNPISGHATLYWYQQILGQGPKLLIQFQNNGVVDDSQLPKDRFSAERLKGVDSTLKIQPAKLEDSAVYLCASSFLADTQYFGPGTRLTVL.

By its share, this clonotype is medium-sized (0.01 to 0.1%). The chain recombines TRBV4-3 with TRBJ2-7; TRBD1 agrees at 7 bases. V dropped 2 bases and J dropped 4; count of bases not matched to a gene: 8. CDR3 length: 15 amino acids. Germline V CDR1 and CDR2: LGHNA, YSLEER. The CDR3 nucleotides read TGCGCCAGCAGCCAAAATACGGGACAGACATACGAGCAGTACTTC. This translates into CASSQNTGQTYEQYF.

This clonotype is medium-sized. For the CDR3, the DNA is TGCAGTGCTGAACCCCAGGGCTGGGATGGCTACACCTTC. The encoded protein is CSAEPQGWDGYTF. V and J are TRBV20-1 and TRBJ1-2; a weak D match, TRBD1 (5 bases). The germline V gene has CDR1 DFQATT and CDR2 SNEGSKA (reference sequence). CDR3 length: 13 residues. V lost 5 bases, J lost 6 bases, and 16 bases lay in between.

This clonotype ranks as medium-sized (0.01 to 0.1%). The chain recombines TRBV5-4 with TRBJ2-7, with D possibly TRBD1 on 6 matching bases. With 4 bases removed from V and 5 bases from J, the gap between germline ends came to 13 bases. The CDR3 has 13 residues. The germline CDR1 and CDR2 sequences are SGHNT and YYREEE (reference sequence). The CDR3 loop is CASSTDRLHEQYF. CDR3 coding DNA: TGTGCCAGCAGCACCGACAGGCTCCACGAGCAGTACTTC.

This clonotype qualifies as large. The CDR3 is CASSDSGDSTDTQYF. The CDR3 DNA reads as TGTGCCAGCAGTGACTCTGGAGATAGCACAGATACGCAGTATTTT. The chain links TRBV6-4 to TRBJ2-3, with D uncertain. With 0 bases removed from V and 0 bases from J, the gap between germline ends came to 7 bases. This CDR3 has 15 amino acids. Germline CDR1 is MRHNA and CDR2 is SNTAGT.

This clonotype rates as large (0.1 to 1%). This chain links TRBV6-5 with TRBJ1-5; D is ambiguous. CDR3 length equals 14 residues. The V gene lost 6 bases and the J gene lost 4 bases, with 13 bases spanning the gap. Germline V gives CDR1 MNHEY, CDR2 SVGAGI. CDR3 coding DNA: TGTGCCAGCAGGAATACTGGACGGAATCAGCCCCAGCATTTT. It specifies CASRNTGRNQPQHF.